This TCR beta chain was recorded in a study of regulatory T cells in long-lasting Graves disease. As for time point: persistent/refractory GD, antithyroid drugs over 5 years with positive TRAb. RNA from PBMCs was the source of the TCR library. With 3 bases clipped from V and 4 bases from J, the junction kept 9 bases outside the gene matches. The length of the CDR3 is 16 residues. Germline V gene sequence: CDR1 SGHNT, CDR2 YYREEE (reference sequence). The TCR beta library used iRepertoire HTBI primers with Arm-PCR amplification of CDR3. Using its own MiXCR run on the multiplex PCR reads, TCRdb lists one record per CDR3 protein. The profile shows around 430,000 distinct CDR3 sequences, roughly 22% of them singletons. This clonotype occurred a few times.

This sequence was found in a female donor with Graves disease. The chain combines TRBV5-4 with TRBJ2-2, with 7 bases aligning to TRBD1. Sequencing was performed on peripheral blood mononuclear cells (PBMCs), taken when the disease was refractory, from a patient treated with antithyroid drugs. Here the CDR3 DNA reads TGTGCCAGCAGCTCACAAACGACAGGGCCCACCGGGGAGCTGTTTTTT. It encodes CASSSQTTGPTGELFF.